The next 19 T cell receptor beta chains were all read from a single sample in a study of cytomegalovirus exposure and HLA in healthy donors. PCR involved 60 Vbeta and 13 Jbeta primers. The data were produced by immunoSEQ multiplex PCR, yet TCRdb's version contains in-frame clones alone and is incomplete. The sample yields some 180,000 clones, about 82% seen once. The sequenced material came from PBMCs. The source of these receptors is a man between 18 and 35 years old in good health and CMV-seronegative.

The chain combines TRBV7-2 with TRBJ2-2; 11 bases fit TRBD2. This CDR3 contains 16 residues. Germline V gene sequence: CDR1 SGHTA, CDR2 FQGNSA. V lost 3 bases and J lost 6; bases outside the gene matches: 6. The CDR3 spells CASSFPLAGGAGELFF. CDR3 sequence (DNA): TGTGCCAGCAGCTTCCCGCTAGCGGGAGGTGCCGGGGAGCTGTTTTTT. Full variable domain (outside the CDR3, taken from reference TRBV7-2 and TRBJ2-2): GAGVSQSPSNKVTEKGKDVELRCDPISGHTALYWYRQSLGQGLEFLIYFQGNSAPDKSGLPSDRFSAERTGGSVSTLTIQRTQQEDSAVYLCASSFPLAGGAGELFFGEGSRLTVL.

V is TRBV19 and J is TRBJ1-5, with 8 bases matching TRBD1. V dropped 6 bases and J dropped 1; count of bases not matched to a gene: 5. The germline gives CDR1 LNHDA, CDR2 SQIVND (reference sequence). The CDR3 extends over 15 amino acids. Here the CDR3 reads CASRTTGASNQPQHF. CDR3 nucleotide sequence: TGTGCCAGTAGGACGACAGGGGCGAGCAATCAGCCCCAGCATTTT.

The rearrangement uses TRBV5-6 and TRBJ2-4; 7 nucleotides align to TRBD1. V dropped 1 base and J dropped 10; count of bases not matched to a gene: 5. From germline, CDR1 is SGHDT and CDR2 YYEEEE. The CDR3 extends over 13 amino acids. The CDR3 DNA sequence: TGTGCCAGCAGCTTGACGGGGACAGAGATTCAGTACTTC. Protein product: CASSLTGTEIQYF.

There are a few counts of this clone. The rearrangement joins TRBV6-6 to TRBJ2-5; 7 bases map to TRBD1. In germline, CDR1 is MNHNY, CDR2 SVGAGI (reference sequence). The trim removed 2 bases at V and 5 bases at J, leaving 5 bases unmatched. The CDR3 runs 14 residues. CDR3 DNA sequence: TGTGCCAGCAGTTACGATGGCAGGGGGGAGACCCAGTACTTC. Its protein is CASSYDGRGETQYF.

The gene calls are TRBV5-1 and TRBJ1-1, with a weak D call TRBD1 (6 bases). The germline V gene encodes CDR1 SGHRS and CDR2 YFSETQ. The ends were cut back, 7 bases at V and 2 bases at J, with 15 bases in the middle. This CDR3 spans 14 amino acids. The CDR3 spells CASSQGTFNTEAFF. CDR3 bases: TGCGCCAGCTCCCAGGGGACATTCAACACTGAAGCTTTCTTT.

V gene TRBV5-4 combines with J gene TRBJ2-5, with 15 bases aligning to TRBD2. The V gene's germline CDR1 is SGHNT and CDR2 YYREEE (reference sequence). The CDR3 length is 16 residues. The V segment lost 4 bases and the J segment 5 bases; nucleotides outside the gene matches: 6. CDR3 sequence reads: CASSPGLAGGSETQYF. The CDR3 DNA follows: TGTGCCAGCAGCCCCGGACTAGCGGGAGGGAGTGAGACCCAGTACTTC.

This clone has a single count. This chain joins TRBV5-1 and TRBJ2-5; 8 nucleotides align to TRBD2. CDR1 and CDR2 (germline): SGHRS, YFSETQ. The CDR3 has 16 residues. J gave up 5 bases and V 5 bases, and 14 bases lay outside the gene matches. The chain's CDR3 is CASSRGGSGPLETQYF. The CDR3 DNA is TGCGCCAGCAGTCGGGGGGGGAGCGGGCCTCTGGAGACCCAGTACTTC. Using reference TRBV5-1 and TRBJ2-5 for the parts outside the CDR3, the full variable domain is KAGVTQTPRYLIKTRGQQVTLSCSPISGHRSVSWYQQTPGQGLQFLFEYFSETQRNKGNFPGRFSGRQFSNSRSEMNVSTLELGDSALYLCASSRGGSGPLETQYFGPGTRLLVL.

This clone appeared a few times. The rearrangement joins TRBV28 to TRBJ1-2, with D possibly being TRBD1 (5 bases). Germline assignment: CDR1 MDHEN and CDR2 SYDVKM. The germline V and J ends were trimmed by 5 bases and 7 bases, with 11 bases remaining between them. This CDR3 contains 12 residues. The CDR3, as DNA: TGTGCCAGCAGTCTAGGGGCGGCTGGCTACACCTTC. It codes for CASSLGAAGYTF.

CDR3 loop: CASKDSTSYNEQFF. CDR3 sequence (DNA): TGTGCCAGCAAAGACTCGACCTCCTACAATGAGCAGTTCTTC. The chain links TRBV5-6 to TRBJ2-1; D is uncertain. Germline loops: CDR1 SGHDT, CDR2 YYEEEE. The CDR3 extends over 14 amino acids. V was clipped by 6 bases and J by 0 bases, with 10 bases between them.

The chain uses TRBV28 and TRBJ1-2; D call uncertain. Germline assignment: CDR1 MDHEN and CDR2 SYDVKM. This CDR3 contains 12 residues. V was shortened by 5 bases and J by 4 bases, with 8 bases between the two germline ends. In DNA, the CDR3 is TGTGCCAGCAGTCCGACAACCTATGGCTACACCTTC. Translating it yields CASSPTTYGYTF.

The V gene is TRBV18, the J gene TRBJ2-2; D possibly corresponds to TRBD2 (5 bases). CDR1 and CDR2 (germline): KGHSH, LQKENI. The CDR3 is 15 residues long. Trimming shortened V by 2 bases and J by 5 bases, and 12 bases separated the two germline ends. Written as DNA, the CDR3 is TGTGCCAGCTCACCAATGTCAGAGGGAACCGGGGAGCTGTTTTTT. Protein: CASSPMSEGTGELFF.

J is TRBJ2-5 and V is TRBV11-2, with TRBD2 matching over 10 bases. V trimming: 6 bases; J trimming: 5 bases; junction bases outside the gene matches: 9. The CDR3 has 15 amino acids. Per germline, CDR1 SGHAT and CDR2 FQNNGV. CDR3 loop: CASSYSGRAGETQYF. In DNA form, the CDR3 reads TGTGCCAGCAGTTACAGCGGGAGGGCTGGGGAGACCCAGTACTTC.

This clone was seen once. The J gene is TRBJ1-2, the V gene TRBV7-9; 9 bases align to TRBD1. CDR1 SEHNR and CDR2 FQNEAQ come from the germline V gene (reference sequence). The trim removed 5 bases at V and 3 bases at J, leaving 10 bases unmatched. The CDR3 is 16 amino acids. The DNA of the CDR3 is TGTGCCAGCAGCACGAGGGGGGACAGGGTACACTATGGCTACACCTTC. Protein product: CASSTRGDRVHYGYTF.

In its sample, this clone was seen a few times. CDR3 DNA: TGTGCCAGCTACGCAGGAAATGAGCAGTTCTTC. Protein: CASYAGNEQFF. The rearrangement uses TRBV6-1 and TRBJ2-1; D unresolved. The CDR3 length is 11 residues. Deletions cut 8 bases from V and 7 bases from J, with 9 bases between. CDR1 is MNHNS, CDR2 SASEGT, per germline.

The rearrangement joins TRBV15 to TRBJ2-3; 8 positions match TRBD2. In germline, CDR1 is LNHNV, CDR2 YYDKDF (reference sequence). The CDR3 covers 16 residues. Trimming at V came to 5 bases and at J to 2 bases, leaving 9 bases not matched to a gene. The CDR3 DNA sequence: TGTGCCACCAGCTCTCGGCGGGGGGCTATCACAGATACGCAGTATTTT. Its protein product is CATSSRRGAITDTQYF.

The V and J genes are TRBV6-1 and TRBJ1-4, with D possibly matching TRBD1 (5 bases). The germline V gene encodes CDR1 MNHNS and CDR2 SASEGT. CDR3 size: 14 residues. V was pared by 1 base and J by 8 bases, with 11 bases between. This CDR3 is CASSEVGVREKLFF. DNA of the CDR3: TGTGCCAGCAGTGAAGTAGGGGTTAGGGAAAAACTGTTTTTT.

The rearrangement uses TRBV6-1 and TRBJ1-5, with D maybe TRBD1 (5 bases). The CDR3 extends over 14 amino acids. Trimming left V 6 bases short and J 2 bases short, with 11 bases between. CDR1 is MNHNS, CDR2 SASEGT, per germline. The CDR3 region is CASRAGWGNQPQHF. The CDR3 region has the DNA TGTGCCAGCAGGGCAGGGTGGGGCAATCAGCCCCAGCATTTT.

This clone showed up just a few times. V gene TRBV5-1 combines with J gene TRBJ2-5, with 14 bases that match TRBD2. The CDR3 spans 16 residues. Trimming at V came to 4 bases and at J to 1 base, leaving 3 bases not matched to a gene. The germline CDR1 and CDR2 sequences are SGHRS and YFSETQ. CDR3 nucleotides: TGCGCCAGCAGCCCCGGGACTAGCGGGGGCCAAGAGACCCAGTACTTC. Protein product: CASSPGTSGGQETQYF.

This chain links TRBV4-1 with TRBJ2-2; the D gene is possibly TRBD2 (6 bases). Trimming stripped 6 bases from V and 0 bases from J, with 11 bases between. The CDR3 is made up of 15 amino acids. CDR1 MGHRA and CDR2 YSYEKL come from the germline V gene. CDR3 in DNA: TGCGCCAGCAGTCGGGACTTCGCGAACACCGGGGAGCTGTTTTTT. This encodes CASSRDFANTGELFF.